This T cell receptor beta chain was recovered during a study of blood T cell repertoires in COVID-19 (dated by TCRdb to the early 2020s). With regard to the full study: Collaborator samples came from the United States, Italy and Spain and covered acute and convalescent phases of COVID-19. The sample metadata nearly always contained a de-identified subject ID, COVID-19 status, age in years and sex. Deeply sampled blood TCRbeta repertoires from subjects exposed to, actively infected with, or recovered from COVID-19 were included in the dataset. Samples were obtained from the ongoing ImmuneRACE study (first 160 participants) and from about 1,300 subjects provided by 6 global collaborators. The material from the prospective study consisted of cDNA or gDNA derived from T cells, B-cell-depleted T cells, or PBMCs. HLA class I and class II types, where available, came from metadata supplied by the sample provider rather than from assay-based typing. The repertoires were released in a freely available public database meant as a resource for research on the immune response to SARS-CoV-2. The paper's findings and limits, for the study overall: The amount of clinical and demographic metadata varied by source and participant and was provided uncurated.

Whole blood was collected in K2EDTA tubes by collaborating institutions according to the institutions' own protocols. For TCRbeta analysis, collaborator samples were shipped as frozen whole blood, as isolated PBMCs, or as DNA extracted from either sample type. Including the terminal cysteine and phenylalanine, the CDR3 comprises 16 residues. Kept here is only the CDR3 DNA, which spans 48 bases and is read in frame from base 1. V is trimmed back by 3 bases and J by 11 bases, and the junction contains 15 bases that no gene match accounts for. CDR1 and CDR2, per the germline V gene, are MNHEY and SVGAGI. In its sample, this clone was seen a few times. Its cognate antigen has yet to be identified. No clone much larger than this one lies a single base away; base qualities are absent. TCRbeta CDR3 regions were amplified from genomic DNA using the immunoSEQ Assay, a bias-controlled multiplex PCR. From the authors' description of their analysis: Within the assay, amplification of reference gene primers was used to estimate how many nucleated cells each sample contained. To quantify the absolute abundance of each unique TCRbeta CDR3 rearrangement, sequence reads were collapsed and filtered. For each sample, productive Simpson clonality was calculated as the square root of Simpson's diversity index across productive rearrangements. The immuneACCESS repertoire file appears here via TCRdb, limited to in-frame rearrangements. These files lack a portion of the clones; in checked studies, under half of the deficit traces to unresolved V genes, and the cause of the others is not known. The DNA gave D and trimming, while V, J and clone size come from that table. For this sample the table gives 150,000 or so clones, of which around 80% were detected only once. In total, the top ten clones hold nearly 15% of the sample.

The sequenced sample was peripheral blood. This receptor was identified in a human donor with acute or convalescent COVID-19. The donor label of this sample is uncertain. The V gene is TRBV6-5 and the J gene is TRBJ1-1; 10 nucleotides in the junction match TRBD1. This receptor has the CDR3 CASSYPSGQGGYVAFF. At the DNA level, the sequence is TGTGCCAGCAGTTATCCGTCCGGACAGGGGGGATATGTGGCTTTCTTT.